The 20 T cell receptor beta chains listed next were all sequenced from one sample in a study of blood T cell repertoires in COVID-19. TCRdb's table, derived via immunoSEQ multiplex PCR, lists solely in-frame clones and lacks some. The sample consists of roughly 250,000 clones, roughly nine tenths of them appearing once. The sequenced sample was PBMCs or T cells enriched from blood (not recorded which). The origin of the receptors is a woman in her forties or fifties who had recovered from COVID-19.

V is TRBV30 and J is TRBJ1-6; D is uncertain. Trimming removed 3 bases from V and 4 bases from J, with 13 bases in between. The CDR3 has 15 amino acids. CDR1 GTSNPN and CDR2 SVGIG come from the germline V gene (reference sequence). DNA of the CDR3: TGTGCCTGGAGGGCCCCTCGGGGATATAATTCACCCCTCCACTTT. Its protein is CAWRAPRGYNSPLHF.

The chain joins TRBV2 to TRBJ1-4; D gene ambiguous. The CDR3 has 11 amino acids. The germline CDR1 and CDR2 sequences are SNHLY and FYNNEI. Between the trimmed V and J ends, which lost 6 bases and 14 bases, there was a span of 13 bases. CDR3 region: CASSRGAALFF. For the CDR3, the DNA is TGTGCCAGCAGCCGCGGTGCAGCCCTGTTTTTT.

This chain joins TRBV5-1 and TRBJ1-1; D remains unclear. The V end lost 0 bases, the J end lost 0 bases, and 3 bases lay between the germline ends. CDR3 size: 13 residues. The germline CDR1 and CDR2 sequences are SGHRS and YFSETQ. In DNA form, the CDR3 reads TGCGCCAGCAGCTTGGTAGTGAACACTGAAGCTTTCTTT. Translating it yields CASSLVVNTEAFF.

CDR3 loop: CASSQDLRQGKNQPQHF. CDR3 nucleotides: TGTGCCAGCAGCCAAGATCTTAGGCAGGGAAAAAATCAGCCCCAGCATTTT. The chain employs TRBV4-2 and TRBJ1-5; maybe TRBD1 (5 bases). The germline CDR1 and CDR2 sequences are LGHNA and YNFKEQ. The germline V and J ends were trimmed by 0 bases and 4 bases, with 16 bases remaining between them. This CDR3 has 17 amino acids.

V and J are TRBV29-1 and TRBJ2-7; TRBD2 matches 15 bases. CDR1 is SQVTM and CDR2 is ANQGSEA in the germline V gene. CDR3 length: 14 amino acids. The V segment lost 5 bases and the J segment 6 bases; nucleotides outside the gene matches: 5. For the CDR3, the DNA is TGCAGCGTTACGGGACTAGCGGGAGGACTCGAGCAGTACTTC. Translation gives CSVTGLAGGLEQYF.

The rearrangement uses TRBV2 and TRBJ2-7; the D is unclear. Trimming stripped 7 bases from V and 5 bases from J, with 21 bases between. This CDR3 comprises 15 residues. CDR1 is SNHLY, CDR2 FYNNEI, per germline. CDR3 sequence reads: CASKIIPGGVDEQYF. Written as DNA, the CDR3 is TGTGCCAGCAAAATCATCCCTGGCGGAGTCGACGAGCAGTACTTC.

This chain uses TRBV13 with TRBJ1-4; 7 bases agree with TRBD1. V shed 4 bases, J shed 0 bases, and the junction held 5 bases outside the gene matches. CDR1 is PRHDT and CDR2 is FYEKMQ in the germline V gene (reference sequence). The CDR3 spans 16 residues. The CDR3 DNA reads as TGTGCCAGCAGCTCCGGACAGGAGCCAACTAATGAAAAACTGTTTTTT. Translating gives CASSSGQEPTNEKLFF.

The chain uses TRBV7-2 and TRBJ2-7, with TRBD1 identical over 8 bases. This CDR3 comprises 14 residues. CDR1 SGHTA and CDR2 FQGNSA come from the germline V gene. Unmatched junction bases numbered 4, after V lost 2 bases and J lost 4 bases. The CDR3 loop reads CASSLQGATYEQYF. Written as DNA, the CDR3 is TGTGCCAGCAGCTTACAGGGGGCTACATACGAGCAGTACTTC.

V and J are TRBV9 and TRBJ2-3, with D possibly matching TRBD2 (5 bases). Germline lookup yields CDR1 SGDLS and CDR2 YYNGEE. V lost 0 bases to trimming and J lost 9 bases, with 20 bases between them. The CDR3 has 16 amino acids. CDR3 sequence: CASSVEARASLGTQYF. DNA for the CDR3: TGTGCCAGCAGCGTAGAAGCGAGGGCCAGTCTAGGGACGCAGTATTTT.

The chain is built from TRBV19 and TRBJ1-5; D is unclear. CDR1 LNHDA and CDR2 SQIVND come from the germline V gene (reference sequence). The CDR3 covers 16 residues. The V end was cut by 9 bases, the J end by 2 bases, with 20 bases between. This chain's CDR3 is CASGLDGLNGNQPQHF. In DNA form, the CDR3 reads TGTGCCAGCGGACTGGACGGGCTAAATGGCAATCAGCCCCAGCATTTT.

The rearrangement joins TRBV18 to TRBJ1-4, with D tentatively TRBD1 (6 bases). The CDR3 consists of 15 residues. Germline-derived CDR1 and CDR2 are KGHSH and LQKENI. The V end lost 6 bases, the J end lost 0 bases, and 11 bases lay between the germline ends. CDR3 nucleotide sequence: TGTGCCAGCTCTCGGGACACAGCAACTAATGAAAAACTGTTTTTT. This gives the protein CASSRDTATNEKLFF.

V is TRBV7-3 and J is TRBJ2-3; D gene uncertain. Germline V gene data show CDR1 as SGHTA and CDR2 as FQGTGA. The CDR3 runs to 13 residues. V lost 4 bases and J lost 6, with 11 bases in between. CDR3 amino acids: CASSSNRADTQYF. DNA for the CDR3: TGTGCCAGCAGCTCTAACCGCGCGGATACGCAGTATTTT.

The rearrangement joins TRBV19 to TRBJ2-1; a possible D gene is TRBD2 (6 bases). This CDR3 has 13 amino acids. Trimming took 5 bases from V and 9 from J, leaving 14 bases between them. Germline V gene sequence: CDR1 LNHDA, CDR2 SQIVND (reference sequence). CDR3 region: CASSQSAGGEQFF. Here the CDR3 DNA reads TGTGCCAGTAGTCAATCTGCCGGGGGTGAGCAGTTCTTC.

The rearrangement joins TRBV27 to TRBJ2-4; D is ambiguous. V was shortened by 9 bases and J by 0 bases, with 9 bases between the two germline ends. CDR1 is MNHEY and CDR2 is SMNVEV in the germline V gene (reference sequence). This CDR3 comprises 13 residues. The CDR3 nucleotides read TGTGCCAGAGCAAGAATAGCCAAAAACATTCAGTACTTC. Protein: CARARIAKNIQYF.

The chain combines TRBV7-3 with TRBJ1-3; TRBD1 might be the D (5 bases). The germline V and J ends were trimmed by 2 bases and 2 bases, with 10 bases remaining between them. The germline gives CDR1 SGHTA, CDR2 FQGTGA. The CDR3 consists of 15 residues. DNA of the CDR3: TGTGCCAGCAGCTTACGAGGGGAGGCTGGAAACACCATATATTTT. Translated, it gives CASSLRGEAGNTIYF. Together with reference TRBV7-3 and TRBJ1-3, the CDR3 gives the full variable domain: GAGVSQTPSNKVTEKGKYVELRCDPISGHTALYWYRQSLGQGPEFLIYFQGTGAADDSGLPNDRFFAVRPEGSVSTLKIQRTERGDSAVYLCASSLRGEAGNTIYFGEGSWLTVV.

The chain has TRBV18 and TRBJ2-7, with 7 bases aligning to TRBD1. The J segment lost 0 bases and the V segment lost 6 bases, leaving 8 bases of the junction unmatched. This CDR3 contains 15 residues. Germline-derived CDR1 and CDR2 are KGHSH and LQKENI. Here the CDR3 DNA reads TGTGCCAGCTCTCCGGACAGGTTACTCTCCTACGAGCAGTACTTC. Translated: CASSPDRLLSYEQYF.

The chain carries TRBV15 and TRBJ1-5; no reliable D call. The CDR3 loop spans 15 amino acids. Germline CDR1 and CDR2: LNHNV and YYDKDF (reference sequence). V was cut by 0 bases and J by 4 bases, with 10 bases left in between. For the CDR3, the DNA is TGTGCCACCAGCAGAGATATCCAGGTGAATCAGCCCCAGCATTTT. It specifies CATSRDIQVNQPQHF.

The chain links TRBV28 to TRBJ2-7; 7 bases align to TRBD2. The V gene end was trimmed by 6 bases and the J gene end by 3 bases; junction bases not matched to a gene: 11. Germline-derived CDR1 and CDR2 are MDHEN and SYDVKM. There are 15 residues in the CDR3. The CDR3 reads CASSPGGTVGYEQYF. DNA for the CDR3: TGTGCCAGCAGCCCGGGGGGTACGGTAGGCTACGAGCAGTACTTC.

The J gene is TRBJ2-2, the V gene TRBV9; TRBD2 is a possible D gene (7 bases). V shed 4 bases and J shed 6 bases, with 25 bases lying between them. There are 18 residues in the CDR3. The germline V gene has CDR1 SGDLS and CDR2 YYNGEE. The CDR3 region has the DNA TGTGCCAGCAGCCCGGGGGAGGGGGTGTCACTCGGCGCCGGGGAGCTGTTTTTT. This sequence encodes CASSPGEGVSLGAGELFF.

The rearrangement links TRBV5-6 to TRBJ2-7, with 9 bases matching TRBD1. The CDR3 totals 16 residues. V shed 4 bases and J 7 bases; nucleotides not matched to a gene: 15. Germline lookup yields CDR1 SGHDT and CDR2 YYEEEE. CDR3 protein: CASSTGDRGYAEEQYF. The CDR3 DNA reads as TGTGCCAGCAGCACGGGCGACAGGGGGTATGCGGAAGAGCAGTACTTC.